Listed below are T cell receptor beta chains from one sample, sequenced in a study of shared clonotypes between healthy human individuals. TCRdb keeps only in-frame clones here, not all; method: immunoSEQ multiplex PCR. The sample comprises some 2,000,000 clones, less than 95% of which are singletons, and about 1.1% rests with the top ten. Specimen: naive CD8+ T cells sorted from blood. These receptors were obtained from a man between 18 and 35 years old in good health. Both conserved end residues are part of each CDR3. D genes are given only for firm matches. Clone sizes are given selectively: once, few, many, or a class where the clone is expanded.

size: once; J: TRBJ2-7; D: TRBD2; V: TRBV28; CDR3: CASSSFGTSGSPYEQYF; DNA: TGTGCCAGCAGTTCCTTTGGGACTAGCGGGAGTCCCTACGAGCAGTACTTC
size: .; J: TRBJ1-1; D: TRBD1; V: TRBV28; CDR3: CATSYRGRSTEAFF; DNA: TGTGCCACCTCCTACAGGGGGCGGTCCACTGAAGCTTTCTTT
size: .; J: TRBJ2-7; D: .; V: TRBV6-5; CDR3: CASSYGSAGIYEQYF; DNA: TGTGCCAGCAGTTACGGGTCCGCAGGTATCTACGAGCAGTACTTC
size: .; J: TRBJ2-3; D: .; V: TRBV6-5; CDR3: CASSYGTRTDTQYF; DNA: TGTGCCAGCAGTTACGGGACCCGCACAGATACGCAGTATTTT
size: .; J: TRBJ2-7; D: .; V: TRBV25-1; CDR3: CASSDSDEQYF; DNA: TGTGCCAGCAGTGATTCTGACGAGCAGTACTTC
size: .; J: TRBJ2-6; D: TRBD1; V: TRBV7-9; CDR3: CASSQLPGQGEAGANVLTF; DNA: TGTGCCAGCAGCCAACTTCCGGGACAGGGGGAGGCTGGGGCCAACGTCCTGACTTTC
size: .; J: TRBJ1-1; D: .; V: TRBV6-6; CDR3: CASSYLTPGPNTEAFF; DNA: TGTGCCAGCAGTTACCTAACTCCGGGGCCCAACACTGAAGCTTTCTTT
size: .; J: TRBJ2-2; D: TRBD1; V: TRBV4-1; CDR3: CASSQDRGTGELFF; DNA: TGCGCCAGCAGCCAAGACAGGGGGACCGGGGAGCTGTTTTTT
size: .; J: TRBJ1-2; D: .; V: TRBV5-1; CDR3: CASSLAGSGYGYTF; DNA: TGCGCCAGCAGCTTGGCAGGGTCGGGCTATGGCTACACCTTC
size: .; J: TRBJ2-7; D: .; V: TRBV5-6; CDR3: CASSLNGRIYEQYF; DNA: TGTGCCAGCAGTCTTAACGGACGGATTTACGAGCAGTACTTC
size: .; J: TRBJ2-7; D: TRBD1; V: TRBV6-5; CDR3: CASSYSFGTESYEQYF; DNA: TGTGCCAGCAGTTACTCTTTTGGGACAGAATCCTACGAGCAGTACTTC
size: .; J: TRBJ2-3; D: .; V: TRBV19; CDR3: CASSMGQHRTDTQYF; DNA: TGTGCCAGTAGTATGGGTCAGCACCGCACAGATACGCAGTATTTT
size: .; J: TRBJ2-7; D: TRBD2; V: TRBV6-6; CDR3: CASSYSTSGYYEQYF; DNA: TGTGCCAGCAGTTACTCGACTAGCGGCTACTACGAGCAGTACTTC
size: .; J: TRBJ2-7; D: .; V: TRBV5-6; CDR3: CASSLSLSPYEQYF; DNA: TGTGCCAGCAGCTTGTCGCTCTCCCCGTACGAGCAGTACTTC
size: .; J: TRBJ2-3; D: .; V: TRBV11-2; CDR3: CASSPFRDTQYF; DNA: TGTGCCAGCAGCCCTTTCAGGGATACGCAGTATTTT
size: .; J: TRBJ2-7; D: TRBD1; V: TRBV27; CDR3: CASSATGAEQYF; DNA: TGTGCCAGCAGTGCGACAGGGGCCGAGCAGTACTTC
size: .; J: TRBJ1-1; D: .; V: TRBV7-9; CDR3: CASSPDMGTEAFF; DNA: TGTGCCAGCAGCCCAGACATGGGCACTGAAGCTTTCTTT